This is a list of T cell receptor beta chains from one sample in a study of beta chain features in type 1 diabetes. Some clones are missing from TCRdb's copy, which holds only in-frame ones; the method was immunoSEQ multiplex PCR. The table has 450,000 to 550,000 clones, roughly 31% seen once; the top ten hold 0.05% to 0.07%. The material sequenced was naive CD4+ T cells from blood. These receptors all come from a man between 18 and 35 years old in good health. The CDR3 runs from the conserved cysteine through the conserved F or W. Fields, in order: J gene, D gene, clone size, V gene, CDR3 DNA, CDR3 protein. The D gene is left open where the match is weak. Not all rows give a size; the values are once, few, many and, for expanded clones, a class.

J gene: TRBJ2-7
D gene: -
clone size: few
V gene: TRBV30
CDR3 DNA: TGTGCCTGGAGTTCCCGGGGCTTAGTATACGAGCAGTACTTC
CDR3 protein: CAWSSRGLVYEQYF

J gene: TRBJ2-3
D gene: TRBD2
clone size: few
V gene: TRBV4-3
CDR3 DNA: TGCGCCAGCAGCCAAGAATCTAGCGGGAGTTATGATACGCAGTATTTT
CDR3 protein: CASSQESSGSYDTQYF

J gene: TRBJ2-1
D gene: TRBD2
clone size: -
V gene: TRBV7-9
CDR3 DNA: TGTGCCAGCAGCCCGAGACTAGCGGGGTCCTACAATGAGCAGTTCTTC
CDR3 protein: CASSPRLAGSYNEQFF

J gene: TRBJ2-7
D gene: TRBD2
clone size: -
V gene: TRBV30
CDR3 DNA: TGTGCCTGGAGTCCCGGGAGGGTGGAACAGTACTTC
CDR3 protein: CAWSPGRVEQYF

J gene: TRBJ1-5
D gene: -
clone size: -
V gene: TRBV25-1
CDR3 DNA: TGTGCCAGCAGTACCACAGGGCGCAATCAGCCCCAGCATTTT
CDR3 protein: CASSTTGRNQPQHF

J gene: TRBJ2-5
D gene: TRBD2
clone size: -
V gene: TRBV2
CDR3 DNA: TGTGCCAGCAGCGGACTAGCGGGAGCGGTAGAGACCCAGTACTTC
CDR3 protein: CASSGLAGAVETQYF

J gene: TRBJ2-3
D gene: -
clone size: -
V gene: TRBV7-2
CDR3 DNA: TGTGCCAGCAGCTTAGTTGTCTGGACCGTAGATACGCAGTATTTT
CDR3 protein: CASSLVVWTVDTQYF

J gene: TRBJ2-6
D gene: -
clone size: -
V gene: TRBV30
CDR3 DNA: TGTGCCTGGGAAACCTGGTCTGGGGCCAACGTCCTGACTTTC
CDR3 protein: CAWETWSGANVLTF

J gene: TRBJ2-7
D gene: -
clone size: -
V gene: TRBV7-9
CDR3 DNA: TGTGCCAGCAGCTTAGACAGAAAGGCCTACGAGCAGTACTTC
CDR3 protein: CASSLDRKAYEQYF

J gene: TRBJ1-5
D gene: -
clone size: -
V gene: TRBV21-1
CDR3 DNA: TGTGCCAGCAGTACGGGGGGCAATCAGCCCCAGCATTTT
CDR3 protein: CASSTGGNQPQHF

J gene: TRBJ1-5
D gene: -
clone size: -
V gene: TRBV2
CDR3 DNA: TGTGCCAGCAGTGAAGCCCAGGGGCATCAGCCCCAGCATTTT
CDR3 protein: CASSEAQGHQPQHF

J gene: TRBJ2-3
D gene: TRBD1
clone size: few
V gene: TRBV29-1
CDR3 DNA: TGCAGCGGGACAGGTGGGTCGGGCACAGATACGCAGTATTTT
CDR3 protein: CSGTGGSGTDTQYF

J gene: TRBJ1-5
D gene: -
clone size: -
V gene: TRBV25-1
CDR3 DNA: TGTGCCAGCAGTGATTGGGGAAATCAGCCCCAGCATTTT
CDR3 protein: CASSDWGNQPQHF

J gene: TRBJ1-1
D gene: -
clone size: -
V gene: TRBV29-1
CDR3 DNA: TGCAGCGTAAGACAGGACACGAACACTGAAGCTTTCTTT
CDR3 protein: CSVRQDTNTEAFF

J gene: TRBJ1-1
D gene: -
clone size: -
V gene: TRBV6-1
CDR3 DNA: TGTGCCAGCAGTGTTCTAGGCGGACCGAACACTGAAGCTTTCTTT
CDR3 protein: CASSVLGGPNTEAFF

J gene: TRBJ2-7
D gene: -
clone size: few
V gene: TRBV6-5
CDR3 DNA: TGTGCCAGCAGTTATAGTGGGAGCTACGAGCAGTACTTC
CDR3 protein: CASSYSGSYEQYF

J gene: TRBJ2-7
D gene: -
clone size: -
V gene: TRBV10-3
CDR3 DNA: TGTGCCATCAGTGAGTCCCAGATTGAGCAGTACTTC
CDR3 protein: CAISESQIEQYF

J gene: TRBJ2-7
D gene: TRBD2
clone size: -
V gene: TRBV30
CDR3 DNA: TGTGCCTGGGGGACTAGTTACGAGCAGTACTTC
CDR3 protein: CAWGTSYEQYF

J gene: TRBJ2-3
D gene: TRBD2
clone size: few
V gene: TRBV7-9
CDR3 DNA: TGTGCCAGCAGCGGGACGACTAGCGGGAGTACAGATACGCAGTATTTT
CDR3 protein: CASSGTTSGSTDTQYF

J gene: TRBJ2-2
D gene: -
clone size: -
V gene: TRBV7-3
CDR3 DNA: TGTGCCAGCAGCCCCACAGGGACCGGGGAGCTGTTTTTT
CDR3 protein: CASSPTGTGELFF

J gene: TRBJ2-1
D gene: TRBD1
clone size: -
V gene: TRBV30
CDR3 DNA: TGTGCCTGGAGTCACGGGACAGCGTACAATGAGCAGTTCTTC
CDR3 protein: CAWSHGTAYNEQFF

J gene: TRBJ2-3
D gene: -
clone size: -
V gene: TRBV5-1
CDR3 DNA: TGCGCCAGCAGCTCCGCCCAATACCCAGATACGCAGTATTTT
CDR3 protein: CASSSAQYPDTQYF

J gene: TRBJ1-1
D gene: -
clone size: -
V gene: TRBV7-2
CDR3 DNA: TGTGCCAGCAGCTTAGCGCTACCGGGACCTGAAGCTTTCTTT
CDR3 protein: CASSLALPGPEAFF

J gene: TRBJ1-5
D gene: -
clone size: few
V gene: TRBV30
CDR3 DNA: TGTGCCTGGAGTATAAGGAGCAATCAGCCCCAGCATTTT
CDR3 protein: CAWSIRSNQPQHF